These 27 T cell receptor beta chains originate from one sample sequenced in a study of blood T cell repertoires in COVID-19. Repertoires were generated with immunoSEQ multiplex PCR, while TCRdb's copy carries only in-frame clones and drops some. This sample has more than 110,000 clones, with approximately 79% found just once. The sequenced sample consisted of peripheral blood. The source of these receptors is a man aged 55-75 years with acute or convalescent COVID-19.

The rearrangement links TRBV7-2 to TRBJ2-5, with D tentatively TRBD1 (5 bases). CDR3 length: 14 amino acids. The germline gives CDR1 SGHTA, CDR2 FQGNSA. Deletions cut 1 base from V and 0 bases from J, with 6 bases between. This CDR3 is CASSLDRYQETQYF. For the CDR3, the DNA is TGTGCCAGCAGCTTAGACAGGTACCAAGAGACCCAGTACTTC. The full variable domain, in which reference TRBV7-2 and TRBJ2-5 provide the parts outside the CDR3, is GAGVSQSPSNKVTEKGKDVELRCDPISGHTALYWYRQSLGQGLEFLIYFQGNSAPDKSGLPSDRFSAERTGGSVSTLTIQRTQQEDSAVYLCASSLDRYQETQYFGPGTRLLVL.

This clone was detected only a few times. The CDR3 loop is CASSLDRSTNEKLFF. For the CDR3, the DNA is TGTGCCAGCTCACTCGACAGGTCAACTAATGAAAAACTGTTTTTT. V usage is TRBV18 and J usage is TRBJ1-4, with D maybe TRBD1 (6 bases). V was cut by 4 bases and J by 0 bases, with 9 bases left in between. The germline V gene encodes CDR1 KGHSH and CDR2 LQKENI. The CDR3 has 15 amino acids.

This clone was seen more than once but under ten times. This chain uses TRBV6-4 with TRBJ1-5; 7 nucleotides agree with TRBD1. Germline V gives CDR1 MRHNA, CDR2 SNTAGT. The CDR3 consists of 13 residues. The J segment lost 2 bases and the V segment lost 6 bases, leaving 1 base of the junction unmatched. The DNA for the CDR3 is TGTGCCAGCAGCCAGGGGGGCAATCAGCCCCAGCATTTT. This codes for CASSQGGNQPQHF.

The CDR3 here is CASSQVSGVADTQYF. The CDR3 DNA reads as TGTGCCAGCAGCCAAGTATCGGGGGTGGCAGATACGCAGTATTTT. The chain couples TRBV4-2 to TRBJ2-3; TRBD2 might be the D (6 bases). The CDR3 totals 15 residues. V lost 1 base to trimming and J lost 4 bases, with 12 bases between them. Germline CDR1 LGHNA, CDR2 YNFKEQ.

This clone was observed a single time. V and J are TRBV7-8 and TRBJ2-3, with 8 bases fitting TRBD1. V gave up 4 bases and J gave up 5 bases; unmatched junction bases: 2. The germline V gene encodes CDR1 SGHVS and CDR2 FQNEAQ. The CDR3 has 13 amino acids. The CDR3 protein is CASSSDRGDTQYF. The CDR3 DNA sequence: TGTGCCAGCAGCTCAGACAGGGGAGATACGCAGTATTTT.

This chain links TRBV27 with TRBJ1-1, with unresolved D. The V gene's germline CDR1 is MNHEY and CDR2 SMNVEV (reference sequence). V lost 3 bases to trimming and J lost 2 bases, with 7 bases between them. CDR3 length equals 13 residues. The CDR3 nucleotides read TGTGCCAGCAGTTTTGCAGGTAACACTGAAGCTTTCTTT. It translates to CASSFAGNTEAFF.

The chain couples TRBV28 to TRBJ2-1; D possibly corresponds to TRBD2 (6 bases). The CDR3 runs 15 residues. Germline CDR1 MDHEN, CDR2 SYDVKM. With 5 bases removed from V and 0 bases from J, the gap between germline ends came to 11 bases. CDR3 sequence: CASSRRASSYNEQFF. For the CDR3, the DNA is TGTGCCAGCAGTCGGAGGGCTAGCTCCTACAATGAGCAGTTCTTC.

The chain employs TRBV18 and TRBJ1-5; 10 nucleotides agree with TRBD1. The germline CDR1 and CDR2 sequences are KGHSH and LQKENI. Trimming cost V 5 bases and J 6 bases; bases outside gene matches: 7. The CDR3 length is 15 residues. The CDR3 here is CASSSGTGEGQPQHF. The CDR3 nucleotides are TGTGCCAGCTCATCAGGGACAGGGGAGGGTCAGCCCCAGCATTTT.

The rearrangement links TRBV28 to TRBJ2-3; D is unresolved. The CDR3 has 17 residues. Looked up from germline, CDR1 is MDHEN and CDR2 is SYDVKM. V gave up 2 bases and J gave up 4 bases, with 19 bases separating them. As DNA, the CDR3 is TGTGCCAGCAGTTTACCCCGTCCCCCAGCAGGCGCAGATACGCAGTATTTT. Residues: CASSLPRPPAGADTQYF.

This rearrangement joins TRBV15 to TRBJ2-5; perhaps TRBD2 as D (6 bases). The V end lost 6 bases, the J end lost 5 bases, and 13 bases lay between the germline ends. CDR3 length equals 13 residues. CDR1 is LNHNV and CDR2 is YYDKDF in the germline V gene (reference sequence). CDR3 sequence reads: CATRTGDEETQYF. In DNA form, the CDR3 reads TGTGCCACCAGGACGGGAGACGAGGAGACCCAGTACTTC.

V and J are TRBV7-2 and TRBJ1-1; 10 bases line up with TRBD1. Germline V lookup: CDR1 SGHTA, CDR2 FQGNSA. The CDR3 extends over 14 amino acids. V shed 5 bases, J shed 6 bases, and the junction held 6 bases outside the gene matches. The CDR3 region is CASSGKGQGSEAFF. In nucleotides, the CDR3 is TGTGCCAGCAGCGGGAAGGGACAGGGGTCTGAAGCTTTCTTT. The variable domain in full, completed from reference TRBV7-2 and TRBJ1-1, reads GAGVSQSPSNKVTEKGKDVELRCDPISGHTALYWYRQSLGQGLEFLIYFQGNSAPDKSGLPSDRFSAERTGGSVSTLTIQRTQQEDSAVYLCASSGKGQGSEAFFGQGTRLTVV.

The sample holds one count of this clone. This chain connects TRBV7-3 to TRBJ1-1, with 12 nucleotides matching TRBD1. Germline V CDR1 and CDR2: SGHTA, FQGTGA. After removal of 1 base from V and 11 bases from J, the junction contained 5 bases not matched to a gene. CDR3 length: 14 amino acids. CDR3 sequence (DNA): TGTGCCAGCAGCTTAATGGGACAGGGGGCTGTGGCTTTCTTT. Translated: CASSLMGQGAVAFF.

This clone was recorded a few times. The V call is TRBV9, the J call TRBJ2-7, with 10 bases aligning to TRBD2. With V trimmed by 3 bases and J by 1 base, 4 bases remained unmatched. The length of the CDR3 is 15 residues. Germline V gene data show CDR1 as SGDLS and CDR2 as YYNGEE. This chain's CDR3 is CASSATSGWSYEQYF. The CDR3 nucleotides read TGTGCCAGCAGCGCGACTAGCGGGTGGTCCTACGAGCAGTACTTC.

The CDR3 is CASSLVHRDEKLFF. CDR3 sequence (DNA): TGTGCCAGCAGCTTAGTACACAGGGACGAAAAACTGTTTTTT. The genes are TRBV11-2 and TRBJ1-4; D may be TRBD1 (6 bases). V lost 1 base to trimming and J lost 8 bases, with 11 bases between them. CDR3 length: 14 residues. Germline V gene sequence: CDR1 SGHAT, CDR2 FQNNGV.

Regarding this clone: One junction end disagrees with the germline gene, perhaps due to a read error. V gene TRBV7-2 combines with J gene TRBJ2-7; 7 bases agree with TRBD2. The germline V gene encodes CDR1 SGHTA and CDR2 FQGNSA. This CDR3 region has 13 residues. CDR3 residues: CASGLRTSPEQYF. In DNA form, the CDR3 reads TGTGCCAGCGGCTTACGGACTAGTCCCGAGCAGTACTTC.

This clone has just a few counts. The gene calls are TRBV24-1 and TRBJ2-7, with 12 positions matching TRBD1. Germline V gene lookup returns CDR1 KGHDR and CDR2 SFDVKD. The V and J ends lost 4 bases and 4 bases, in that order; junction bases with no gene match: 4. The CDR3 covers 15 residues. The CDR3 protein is CATSDPGQGAYEQYF. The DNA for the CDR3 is TGTGCCACCAGTGACCCGGGACAGGGGGCATACGAGCAGTACTTC.

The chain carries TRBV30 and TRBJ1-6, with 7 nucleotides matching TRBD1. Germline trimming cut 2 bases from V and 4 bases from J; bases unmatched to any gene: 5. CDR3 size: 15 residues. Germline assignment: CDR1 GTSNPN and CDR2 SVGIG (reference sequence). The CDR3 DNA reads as TGTGCCTGGAGTCCACCGGGACAGTATAATTCACCCCTCCACTTT. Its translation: CAWSPPGQYNSPLHF.

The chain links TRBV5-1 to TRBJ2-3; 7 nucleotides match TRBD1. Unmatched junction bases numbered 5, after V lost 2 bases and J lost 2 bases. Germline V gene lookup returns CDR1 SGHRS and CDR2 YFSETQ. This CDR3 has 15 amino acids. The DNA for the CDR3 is TGCGCCAGCAGCTTACAGGGGTCCGCCACAGATACGCAGTATTTT. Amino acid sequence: CASSLQGSATDTQYF.

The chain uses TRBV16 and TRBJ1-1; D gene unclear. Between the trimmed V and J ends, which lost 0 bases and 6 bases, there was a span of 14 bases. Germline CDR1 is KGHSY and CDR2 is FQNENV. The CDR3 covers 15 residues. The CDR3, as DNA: TGTGCCAGCAGCCAATCGCCCGCACAGAGGGCTGAAGCTTTCTTT. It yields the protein CASSQSPAQRAEAFF.

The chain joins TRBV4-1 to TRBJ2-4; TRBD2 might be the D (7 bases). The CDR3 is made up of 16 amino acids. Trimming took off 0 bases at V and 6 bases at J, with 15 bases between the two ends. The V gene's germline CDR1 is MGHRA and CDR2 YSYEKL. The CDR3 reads CASSQEGGGLGNIQYF. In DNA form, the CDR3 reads TGCGCCAGCAGCCAAGAGGGGGGGGGCTTGGGAAACATTCAGTACTTC.

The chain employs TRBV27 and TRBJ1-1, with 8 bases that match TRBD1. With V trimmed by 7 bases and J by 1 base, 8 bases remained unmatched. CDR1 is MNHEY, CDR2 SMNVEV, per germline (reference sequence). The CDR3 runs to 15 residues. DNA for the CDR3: TGTGCCAGCATAAAAACCGGGACAGGGAACACTGAAGCTTTCTTT. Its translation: CASIKTGTGNTEAFF.

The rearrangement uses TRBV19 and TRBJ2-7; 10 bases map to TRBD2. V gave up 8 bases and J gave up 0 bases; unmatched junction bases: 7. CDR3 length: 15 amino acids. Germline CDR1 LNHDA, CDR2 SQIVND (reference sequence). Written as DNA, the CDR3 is TGTGCCAGTTCCGGGACTAGCGCAATCTCCTACGAGCAGTACTTC. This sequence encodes CASSGTSAISYEQYF.

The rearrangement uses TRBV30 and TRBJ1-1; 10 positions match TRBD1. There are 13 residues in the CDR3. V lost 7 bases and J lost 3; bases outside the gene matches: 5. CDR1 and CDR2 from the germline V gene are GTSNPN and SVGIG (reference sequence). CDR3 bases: TGTGCCTCTACCGGGACAGGGGACACTGAAGCTTTCTTT. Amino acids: CASTGTGDTEAFF.

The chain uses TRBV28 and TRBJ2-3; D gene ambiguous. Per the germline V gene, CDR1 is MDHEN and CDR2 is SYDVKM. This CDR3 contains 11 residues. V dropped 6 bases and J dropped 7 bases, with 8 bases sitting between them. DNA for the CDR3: TGTGCCAGCAGCCCGACAAATACGCAGTATTTT. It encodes CASSPTNTQYF. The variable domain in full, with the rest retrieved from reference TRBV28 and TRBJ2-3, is DVKVTQSSRYLVKRTGEKVFLECVQDMDHENMFWYRQDPGLGLRLIYFSYDVKMKEKGDIPEGYSVSREKKERFSLILESASTNQTSMYLCASSPTNTQYFGPGTRLTVL.

The CDR3 region has the DNA TGTGCCAGCAGCTTAGGACAGACCAGCACTGAAGCTTTCTTT. Translation: CASSLGQTSTEAFF. The J gene is TRBJ1-1, the V gene TRBV7-9, with D perhaps TRBD1 (5 bases). CDR1 SEHNR and CDR2 FQNEAQ come from the germline V gene (reference sequence). Trimming took off 1 base at V and 4 bases at J, with 10 bases between the two ends. This CDR3 is built from 14 residues.

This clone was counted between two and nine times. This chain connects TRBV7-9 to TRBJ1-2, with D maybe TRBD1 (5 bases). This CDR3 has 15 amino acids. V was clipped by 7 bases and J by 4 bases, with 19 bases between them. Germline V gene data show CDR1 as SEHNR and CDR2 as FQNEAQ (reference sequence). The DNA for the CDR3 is TGTGCCAGCACCAAAATCTCCAACAGGCGCTATGGCTACACCTTC. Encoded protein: CASTKISNRRYGYTF.

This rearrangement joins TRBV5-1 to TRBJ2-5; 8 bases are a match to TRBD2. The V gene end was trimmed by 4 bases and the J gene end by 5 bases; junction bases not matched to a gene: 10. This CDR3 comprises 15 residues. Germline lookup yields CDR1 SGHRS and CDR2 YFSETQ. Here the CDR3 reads CASSLMPREGETQYF. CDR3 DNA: TGCGCCAGCAGCCTGATGCCCCGGGAGGGCGAGACCCAGTACTTC.